One sample yielded the 20 T cell receptor beta chains listed below, sequenced in a study of T cells of healthy individuals. TCRdb used MiXCR to reprocess the 5' RACE reads, holding one entry per CDR3 protein. The sample lists tens of thousands of distinct CDR3 sequences, under 15% seen once, with 15% to 20% in the top ten. The source of these receptors is a human donor in good health.

This chain uses TRBV2 with TRBJ1-5; TRBD1 aligns across 7 bases. This CDR3 has 14 amino acids. V shed 2 bases and J 6 bases; nucleotides not matched to a gene: 4. CDR1 and CDR2 from the germline V gene are SNHLY and FYNNEI. CDR3 protein: CASSENRGGQPQHF. The CDR3 region has the DNA TGTGCCAGCAGTGAAAACAGGGGAGGTCAGCCCCAGCATTTT.

This clonotype was seen many times. The rearrangement uses TRBV7-2 and TRBJ2-3; D not certain. CDR1 and CDR2 (germline): SGHTA, FQGNSA. The CDR3 runs 13 residues. Trimming left V 3 bases short and J 1 base short, with 5 bases between. DNA of the CDR3: TGTGCCAGCAGCTTGTTAGGCACAGATACGCAGTATTTT. Protein sequence: CASSLLGTDTQYF. Complete variable domain (other parts from reference TRBV7-2 and TRBJ2-3): GAGVSQSPSNKVTEKGKDVELRCDPISGHTALYWYRQSLGQGLEFLIYFQGNSAPDKSGLPSDRFSAERTGGSVSTLTIQRTQQEDSAVYLCASSLLGTDTQYFGPGTRLTVL.

The chain is built from TRBV15 and TRBJ2-1; D gene uncertain. The CDR3 has 12 amino acids. The ends were cut back, 5 bases at V and 10 bases at J, with 12 bases in the middle. Germline V CDR1 and CDR2: LNHNV, YYDKDF (reference sequence). The CDR3 sequence: CATSGGTKEQFF. The DNA for the CDR3 is TGTGCCACCAGCGGCGGTACGAAGGAGCAGTTCTTC.

A few counts support this clonotype. V and J are TRBV20-1 and TRBJ2-3, with D unclear. V dropped 5 bases and J dropped 0 bases, with 9 bases sitting between them. In germline, CDR1 is DFQATT, CDR2 SNEGSKA (reference sequence). There are 13 residues in the CDR3. The CDR3, as DNA: TGCAGTGCTTATTATTCTAGCACAGATACGCAGTATTTT. This sequence encodes CSAYYSSTDTQYF.

Only a few counts were recorded for this clonotype. The V and J genes are TRBV7-8 and TRBJ2-5; D uncertain. CDR3 length equals 17 residues. Germline V lookup: CDR1 SGHVS, CDR2 FQNEAQ. V gave up 5 bases and J gave up 2 bases, with 21 bases separating them. The CDR3 here is CASSRRLSGRAQETQYF. The CDR3, as DNA: TGTGCCAGCAGCCGAAGATTGAGTGGACGGGCACAAGAGACCCAGTACTTC.

This clonotype was observed at least ten times. CDR3 DNA sequence: TGCGCCAGCAGCCAAGGTCCCGAGGGGGCTTTCTTT. Its translation: CASSQGPEGAFF. The V call is TRBV4-3, the J call TRBJ1-1; weak D call: TRBD1 (5 bases). Germline assignment: CDR1 LGHNA and CDR2 YSLEER. Trimming took 1 base from V and 11 from J, leaving 11 bases between them. This CDR3 is 12 amino acids long.

The genes are TRBV27 and TRBJ1-2, with TRBD1 matching 9 bases. The germline gives CDR1 MNHEY, CDR2 SMNVEV (reference sequence). The ends lost 4 bases at V and 8 bases at J; junction bases unmatched: 2. The CDR3 runs to 12 residues. This CDR3 is CASSSTGGGYTF. CDR3 bases: TGTGCCAGCAGTTCTACAGGGGGCGGCTACACCTTC.

This clonotype has only a few counts. This chain joins TRBV24-1 and TRBJ2-5; 10 bases fit TRBD1. The CDR3 has 16 residues. Germline V lookup: CDR1 KGHDR, CDR2 SFDVKD. The junction had 9 bases not matched to a gene; V was cut back by 4 bases and J by 5 bases. This CDR3 reads CATSDTGTGDGETQYF. The DNA of the CDR3 is TGTGCCACCAGTGACACCGGGACAGGGGATGGGGAGACCCAGTACTTC.

The sample holds a few counts of this clonotype. The chain recombines TRBV4-2 with TRBJ2-7; 7 bases line up with TRBD2. The J segment lost 3 bases and the V segment lost 0 bases, leaving 8 bases of the junction unmatched. The CDR3 is 16 residues long. Germline loops: CDR1 LGHNA, CDR2 YNFKEQ. The CDR3 is CASSQDRVGGFYEQYF. The CDR3 coding sequence is TGTGCCAGCAGCCAAGATCGGGTCGGGGGGTTCTACGAGCAGTACTTC.

This clonotype turned up a few times. The V and J genes are TRBV20-1 and TRBJ1-5; D is ambiguous. The ends were cut back, 3 bases at V and 0 bases at J, with 6 bases in the middle. The germline V gene encodes CDR1 DFQATT and CDR2 SNEGSKA (reference sequence). CDR3 size: 13 residues. CDR3 nucleotides: TGCAGTGCTAGTTCTCCTAGCAATCAGCCCCAGCATTTT. Protein product: CSASSPSNQPQHF.

This clonotype was seen ten or more times. The chain couples TRBV24-1 to TRBJ1-2, with TRBD1 matching 8 bases. The V segment lost 4 bases and the J segment 5 bases; nucleotides outside the gene matches: 8. The CDR3 sequence is 15 residues long. The germline V gene encodes CDR1 KGHDR and CDR2 SFDVKD. CDR3 nucleotides: TGTGCCACCAGTGACCCGGGACAGGAATCTTATGGCTACACCTTC. It is translated as CATSDPGQESYGYTF.

This clonotype has at least ten counts. CDR3 bases: TGCGCCAGCAGCTCGTCTACAGGGGGCGCTGGCTATGGCTACACCTTC. Residues: CASSSSTGGAGYGYTF. The gene calls are TRBV5-1 and TRBJ1-2, with 9 positions matching TRBD1. Germline V lookup: CDR1 SGHRS, CDR2 YFSETQ. CDR3 size: 16 residues. V lost 3 bases to trimming and J lost 4 bases; unmatched junction nucleotides: 10.

This clonotype appeared a few times. This sequence joins TRBV29-1 and TRBJ2-5, with D perhaps matching TRBD2 (5 bases). The CDR3 spans 11 residues. Germline V gene lookup returns CDR1 SQVTM and CDR2 ANQGSEA. V shed 7 bases and J shed 5 bases, with 11 bases lying between them. This CDR3 reads CSARGLETQYF. The CDR3 DNA reads as TGCAGCGCTAGAGGGTTGGAGACCCAGTACTTC.

In this sample, this clonotype turned up many times. The chain couples TRBV9 to TRBJ1-1; TRBD1 might be the D (6 bases). Germline V CDR1 and CDR2: SGDLS, YYNGEE. V was clipped by 4 bases and J by 5 bases, with 18 bases between them. The CDR3 has 15 residues. CDR3 DNA sequence: TGTGCCAGCAGCCCCCGGGGGCAGGGTCGAACTGAAGCTTTCTTT. Its translation: CASSPRGQGRTEAFF.

This clonotype occurred many times. CDR3 loop: CSAWALGEGNTEAFF. CDR3 nucleotides: TGCAGTGCTTGGGCCTTGGGGGAAGGGAACACTGAAGCTTTCTTT. This chain connects TRBV20-1 to TRBJ1-1; TRBD1 might be the D (5 bases). V was shortened by 5 bases and J by 1 base, with 17 bases between the two germline ends. CDR3 size: 15 residues. Germline V gives CDR1 DFQATT, CDR2 SNEGSKA (reference sequence).

This clonotype was counted a few times. The CDR3 protein is CASSLGVSTDTQYF. CDR3 in DNA: TGTGCCAGCAGTTTAGGAGTTAGCACAGATACGCAGTATTTT. The chain uses TRBV27 and TRBJ2-3; D is uncertain. Trimming cost V 2 bases and J 0 bases, with 6 bases left between them. The CDR3 has 14 residues. From germline, CDR1 is MNHEY and CDR2 SMNVEV (reference sequence).

This clonotype was found a few times. This chain joins TRBV20-1 and TRBJ1-4, with a tentative D call TRBD1 (6 bases). Trimming pared 1 base from V and 6 bases from J, leaving 12 bases between. Germline V lookup: CDR1 DFQATT, CDR2 SNEGSKA (reference sequence). This CDR3 comprises 14 residues. This CDR3 reads CSARASGAYEKLFF. The CDR3, as DNA: TGCAGTGCTAGAGCTTCGGGGGCATATGAAAAACTGTTTTTT.

The chain employs TRBV7-8 and TRBJ1-2; 9 bases match TRBD1. In germline, CDR1 is SGHVS, CDR2 FQNEAQ. This CDR3 region has 13 residues. V was pared by 9 bases and J by 3 bases, with 5 bases of the junction left unmatched. The CDR3 loop reads CASRRDRDYGYTF. The DNA for the CDR3 is TGTGCCAGTCGCCGGGACAGGGACTATGGCTACACCTTC.

V gene TRBV15 combines with J gene TRBJ2-7; 9 bases are shared with TRBD2. The V gene's germline CDR1 is LNHNV and CDR2 YYDKDF (reference sequence). The V gene end was trimmed by 3 bases and the J gene end by 3 bases; junction bases not matched to a gene: 6. The length of the CDR3 is 15 residues. CDR3 loop: CATSSGLAINYEQYF. CDR3 DNA: TGTGCCACCAGCAGCGGACTAGCGATAAACTACGAGCAGTACTTC.

V and J are TRBV20-1 and TRBJ1-5; 7 bases are shared with TRBD1. Germline V gene data show CDR1 as DFQATT and CDR2 as SNEGSKA (reference sequence). The V gene end was trimmed by 5 bases and the J gene end by 2 bases; junction bases not matched to a gene: 0. The CDR3 has 12 residues. Here the CDR3 reads CSAGQGNQPQHF. Here the CDR3 DNA reads TGCAGTGCTGGACAGGGCAATCAGCCCCAGCATTTT.